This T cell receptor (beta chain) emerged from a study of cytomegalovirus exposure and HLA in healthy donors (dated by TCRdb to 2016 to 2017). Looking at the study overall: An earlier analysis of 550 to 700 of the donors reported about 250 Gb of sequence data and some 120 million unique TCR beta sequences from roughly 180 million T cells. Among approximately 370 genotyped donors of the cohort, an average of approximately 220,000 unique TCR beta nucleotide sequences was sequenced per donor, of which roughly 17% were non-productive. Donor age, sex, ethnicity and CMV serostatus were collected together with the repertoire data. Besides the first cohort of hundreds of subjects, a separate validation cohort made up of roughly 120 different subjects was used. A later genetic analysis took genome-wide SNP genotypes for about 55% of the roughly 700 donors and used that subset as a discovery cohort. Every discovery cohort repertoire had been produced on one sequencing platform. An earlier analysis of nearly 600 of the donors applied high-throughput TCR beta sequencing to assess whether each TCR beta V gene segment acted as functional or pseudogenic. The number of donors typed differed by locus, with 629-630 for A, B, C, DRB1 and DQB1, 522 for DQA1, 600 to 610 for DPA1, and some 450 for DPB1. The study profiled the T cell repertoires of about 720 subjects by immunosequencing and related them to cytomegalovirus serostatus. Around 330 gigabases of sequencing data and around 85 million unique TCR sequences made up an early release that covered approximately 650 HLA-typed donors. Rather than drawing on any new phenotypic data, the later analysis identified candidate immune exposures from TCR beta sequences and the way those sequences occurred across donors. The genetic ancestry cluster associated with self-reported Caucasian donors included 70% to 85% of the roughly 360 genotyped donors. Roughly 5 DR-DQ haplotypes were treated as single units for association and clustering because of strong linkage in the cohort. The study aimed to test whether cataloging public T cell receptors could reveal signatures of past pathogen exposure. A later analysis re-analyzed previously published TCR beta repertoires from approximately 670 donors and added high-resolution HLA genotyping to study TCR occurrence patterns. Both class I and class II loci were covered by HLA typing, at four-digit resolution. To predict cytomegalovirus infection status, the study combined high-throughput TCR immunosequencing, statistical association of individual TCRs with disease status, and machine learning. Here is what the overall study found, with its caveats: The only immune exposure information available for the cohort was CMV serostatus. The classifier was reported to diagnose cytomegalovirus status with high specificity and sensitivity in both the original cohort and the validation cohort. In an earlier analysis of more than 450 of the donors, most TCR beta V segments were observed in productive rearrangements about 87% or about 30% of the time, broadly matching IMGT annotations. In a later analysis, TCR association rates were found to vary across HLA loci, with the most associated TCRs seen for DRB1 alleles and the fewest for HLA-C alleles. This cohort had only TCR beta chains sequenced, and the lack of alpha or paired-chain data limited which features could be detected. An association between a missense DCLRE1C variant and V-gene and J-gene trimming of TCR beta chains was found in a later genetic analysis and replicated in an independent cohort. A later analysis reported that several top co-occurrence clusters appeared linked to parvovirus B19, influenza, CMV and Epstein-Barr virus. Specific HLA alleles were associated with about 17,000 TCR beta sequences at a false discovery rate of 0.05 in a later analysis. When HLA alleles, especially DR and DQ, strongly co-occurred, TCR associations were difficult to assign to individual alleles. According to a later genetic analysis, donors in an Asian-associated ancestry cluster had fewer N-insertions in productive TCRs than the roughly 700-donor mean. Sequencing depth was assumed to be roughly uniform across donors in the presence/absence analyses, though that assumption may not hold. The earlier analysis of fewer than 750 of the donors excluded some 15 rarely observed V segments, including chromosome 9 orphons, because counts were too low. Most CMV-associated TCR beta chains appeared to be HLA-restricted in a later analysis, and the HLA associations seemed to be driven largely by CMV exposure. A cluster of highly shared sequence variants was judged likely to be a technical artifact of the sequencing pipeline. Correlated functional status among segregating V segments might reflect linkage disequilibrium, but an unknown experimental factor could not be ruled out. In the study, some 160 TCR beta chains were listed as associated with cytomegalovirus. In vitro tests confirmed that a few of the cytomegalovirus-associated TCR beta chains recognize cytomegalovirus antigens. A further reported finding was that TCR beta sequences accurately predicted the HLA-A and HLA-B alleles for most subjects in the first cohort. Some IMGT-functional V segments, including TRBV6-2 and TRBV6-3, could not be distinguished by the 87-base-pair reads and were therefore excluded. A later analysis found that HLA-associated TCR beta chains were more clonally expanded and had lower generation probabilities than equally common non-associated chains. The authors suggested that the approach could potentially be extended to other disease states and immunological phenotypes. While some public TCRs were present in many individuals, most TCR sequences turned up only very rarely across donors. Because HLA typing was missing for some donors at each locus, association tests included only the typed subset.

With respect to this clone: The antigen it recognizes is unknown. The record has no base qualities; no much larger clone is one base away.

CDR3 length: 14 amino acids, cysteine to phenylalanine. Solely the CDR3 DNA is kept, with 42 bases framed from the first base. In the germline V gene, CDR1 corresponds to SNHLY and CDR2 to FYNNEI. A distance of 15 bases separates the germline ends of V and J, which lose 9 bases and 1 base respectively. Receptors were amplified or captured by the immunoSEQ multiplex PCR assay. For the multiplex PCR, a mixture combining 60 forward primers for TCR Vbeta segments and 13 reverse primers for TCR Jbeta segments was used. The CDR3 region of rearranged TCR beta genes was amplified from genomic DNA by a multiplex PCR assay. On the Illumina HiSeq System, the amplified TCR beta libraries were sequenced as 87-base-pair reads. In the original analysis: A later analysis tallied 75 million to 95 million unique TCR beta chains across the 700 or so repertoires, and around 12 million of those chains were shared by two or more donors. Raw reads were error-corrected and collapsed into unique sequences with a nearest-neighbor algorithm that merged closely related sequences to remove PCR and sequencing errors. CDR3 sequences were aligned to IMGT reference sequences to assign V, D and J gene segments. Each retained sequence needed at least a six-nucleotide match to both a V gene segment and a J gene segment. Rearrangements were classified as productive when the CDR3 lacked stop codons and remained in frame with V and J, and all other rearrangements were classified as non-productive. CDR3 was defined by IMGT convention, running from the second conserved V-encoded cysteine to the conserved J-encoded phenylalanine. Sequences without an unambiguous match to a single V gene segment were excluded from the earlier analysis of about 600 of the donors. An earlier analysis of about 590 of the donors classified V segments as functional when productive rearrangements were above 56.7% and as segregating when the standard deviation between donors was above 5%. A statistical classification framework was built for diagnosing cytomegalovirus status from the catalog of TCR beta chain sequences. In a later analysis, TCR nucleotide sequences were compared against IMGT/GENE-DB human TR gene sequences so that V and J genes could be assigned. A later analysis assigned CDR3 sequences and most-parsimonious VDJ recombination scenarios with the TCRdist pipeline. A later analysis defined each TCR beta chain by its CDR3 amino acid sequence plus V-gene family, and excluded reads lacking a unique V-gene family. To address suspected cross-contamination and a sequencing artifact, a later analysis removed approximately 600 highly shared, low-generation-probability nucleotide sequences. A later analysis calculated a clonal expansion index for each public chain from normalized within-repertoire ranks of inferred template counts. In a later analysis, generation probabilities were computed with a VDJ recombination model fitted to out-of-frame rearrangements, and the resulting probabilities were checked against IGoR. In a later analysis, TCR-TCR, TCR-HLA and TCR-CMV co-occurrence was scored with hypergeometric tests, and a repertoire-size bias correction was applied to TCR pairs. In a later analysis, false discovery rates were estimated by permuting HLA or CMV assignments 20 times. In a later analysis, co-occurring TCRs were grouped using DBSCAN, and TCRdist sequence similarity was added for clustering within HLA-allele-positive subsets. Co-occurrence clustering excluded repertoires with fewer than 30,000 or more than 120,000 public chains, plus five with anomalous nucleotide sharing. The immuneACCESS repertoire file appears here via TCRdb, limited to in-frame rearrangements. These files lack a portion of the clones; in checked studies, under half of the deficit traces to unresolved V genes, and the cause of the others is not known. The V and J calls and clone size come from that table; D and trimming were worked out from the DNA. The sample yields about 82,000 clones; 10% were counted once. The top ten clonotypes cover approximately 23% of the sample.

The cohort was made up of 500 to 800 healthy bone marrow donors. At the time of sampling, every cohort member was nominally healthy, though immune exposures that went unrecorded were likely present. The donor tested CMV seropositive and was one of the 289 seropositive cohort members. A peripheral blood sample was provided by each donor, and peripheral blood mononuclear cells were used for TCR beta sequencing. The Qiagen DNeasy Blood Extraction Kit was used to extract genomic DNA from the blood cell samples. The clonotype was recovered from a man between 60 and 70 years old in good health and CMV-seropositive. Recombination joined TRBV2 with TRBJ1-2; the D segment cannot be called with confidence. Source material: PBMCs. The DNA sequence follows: TGTGCCAGTCGTACCCCGGGTTTTAACTATGGCTACACCTTC. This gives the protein CASRTPGFNYGYTF.